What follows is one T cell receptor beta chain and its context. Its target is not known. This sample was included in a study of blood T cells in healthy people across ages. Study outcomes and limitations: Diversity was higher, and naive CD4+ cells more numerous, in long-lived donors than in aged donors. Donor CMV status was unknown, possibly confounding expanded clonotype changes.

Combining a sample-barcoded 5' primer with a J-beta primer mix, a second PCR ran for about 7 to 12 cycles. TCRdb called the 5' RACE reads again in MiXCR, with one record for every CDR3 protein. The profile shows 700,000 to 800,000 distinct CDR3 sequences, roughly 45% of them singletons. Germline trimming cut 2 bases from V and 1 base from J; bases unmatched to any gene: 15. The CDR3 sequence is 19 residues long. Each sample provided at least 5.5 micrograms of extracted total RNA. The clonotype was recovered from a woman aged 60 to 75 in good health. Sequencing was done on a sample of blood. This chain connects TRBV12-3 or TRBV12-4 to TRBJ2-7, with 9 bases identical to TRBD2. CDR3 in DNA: TGTGCCAGCAGTTTATCTCGTAGCGGGGGTTACCCCGGGTCCTACGAGCAGTACTTC. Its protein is CASSLSRSGGYPGSYEQYF.